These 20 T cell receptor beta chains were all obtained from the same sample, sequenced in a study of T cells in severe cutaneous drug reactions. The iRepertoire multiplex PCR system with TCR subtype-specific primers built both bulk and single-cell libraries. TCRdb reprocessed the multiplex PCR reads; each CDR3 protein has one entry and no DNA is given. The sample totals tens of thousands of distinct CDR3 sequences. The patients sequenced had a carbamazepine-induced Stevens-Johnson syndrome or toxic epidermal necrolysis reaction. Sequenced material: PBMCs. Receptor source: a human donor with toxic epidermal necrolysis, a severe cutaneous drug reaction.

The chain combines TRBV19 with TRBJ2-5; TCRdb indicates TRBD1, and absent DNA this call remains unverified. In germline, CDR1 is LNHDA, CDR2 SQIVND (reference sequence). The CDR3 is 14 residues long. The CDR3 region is CASSIRGWGETQYF.

CDR3 sequence: CASSYSSPSYEQYF. This rearrangement joins TRBV6-8 to TRBJ2-7. This CDR3 has 14 amino acids. Per germline, CDR1 MNHGY and CDR2 SAAAGT.

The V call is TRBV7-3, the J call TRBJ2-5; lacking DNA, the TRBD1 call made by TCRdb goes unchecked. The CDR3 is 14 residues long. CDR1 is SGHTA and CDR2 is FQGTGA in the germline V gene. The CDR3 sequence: CASSSRQEKETQYF.

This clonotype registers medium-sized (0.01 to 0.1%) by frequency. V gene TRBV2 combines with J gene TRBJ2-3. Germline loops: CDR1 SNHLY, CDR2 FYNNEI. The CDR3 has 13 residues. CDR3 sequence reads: CASSEDGTDTQYF.

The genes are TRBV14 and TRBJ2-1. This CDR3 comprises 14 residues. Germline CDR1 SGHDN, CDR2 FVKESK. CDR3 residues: CASSQALGDDEQFF. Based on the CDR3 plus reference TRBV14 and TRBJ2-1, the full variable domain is EAGVTQFPSHSVIEKGQTVTLRCDPISGHDNLYWYRRVMGKEIKFLLHFVKESKQDESGMPNNRFLAERTGGTYSTLKVQPAELEDSGVYFCASSQALGDDEQFFGPGTRLTVL.

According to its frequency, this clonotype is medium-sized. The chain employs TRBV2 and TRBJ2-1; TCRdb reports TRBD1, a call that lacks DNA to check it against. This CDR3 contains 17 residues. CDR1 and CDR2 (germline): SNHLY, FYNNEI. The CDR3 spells CASSERGRGRINNEQFF. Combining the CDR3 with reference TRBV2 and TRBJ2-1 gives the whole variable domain EPEVTQTPSHQVTQMGQEVILRCVPISNHLYFYWYRQILGQKVEFLVSFYNNEISEKSEIFDDQFSVERPDGSNFTLKIRSTKLEDSAMYFCASSERGRGRINNEQFFGPGTRLTVL.

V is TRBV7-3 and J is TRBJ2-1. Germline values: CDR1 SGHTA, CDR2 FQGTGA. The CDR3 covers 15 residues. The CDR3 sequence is CAGSLTTSPYNEQFF.

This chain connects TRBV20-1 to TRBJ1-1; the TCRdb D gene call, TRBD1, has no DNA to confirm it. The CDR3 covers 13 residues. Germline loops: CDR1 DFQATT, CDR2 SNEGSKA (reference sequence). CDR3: CSASWGVNTEAFF.

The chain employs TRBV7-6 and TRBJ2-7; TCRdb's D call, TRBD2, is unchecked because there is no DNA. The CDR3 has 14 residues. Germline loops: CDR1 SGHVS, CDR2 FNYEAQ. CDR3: CASSFRTEGYEQYF.

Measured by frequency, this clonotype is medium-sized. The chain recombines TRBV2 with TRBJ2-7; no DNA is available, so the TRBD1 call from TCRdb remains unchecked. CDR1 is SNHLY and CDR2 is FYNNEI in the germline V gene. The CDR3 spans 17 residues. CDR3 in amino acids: CASSEVSIRGWTYEQYF. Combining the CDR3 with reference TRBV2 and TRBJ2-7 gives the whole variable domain EPEVTQTPSHQVTQMGQEVILRCVPISNHLYFYWYRQILGQKVEFLVSFYNNEISEKSEIFDDQFSVERPDGSNFTLKIRSTKLEDSAMYFCASSEVSIRGWTYEQYFGPGTRLTVT.

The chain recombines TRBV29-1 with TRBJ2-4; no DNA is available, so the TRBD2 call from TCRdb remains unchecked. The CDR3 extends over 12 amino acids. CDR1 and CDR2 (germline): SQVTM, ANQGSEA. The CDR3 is CSVQLDENIQYF.

The CDR3 loop reads CSAWDRGMGSASSYGYTF. The chain recombines TRBV20-1 with TRBJ1-2; without DNA, the TCRdb call of TRBD1 cannot be checked. CDR1 DFQATT and CDR2 SNEGSKA come from the germline V gene (reference sequence). The CDR3 is made up of 18 amino acids.

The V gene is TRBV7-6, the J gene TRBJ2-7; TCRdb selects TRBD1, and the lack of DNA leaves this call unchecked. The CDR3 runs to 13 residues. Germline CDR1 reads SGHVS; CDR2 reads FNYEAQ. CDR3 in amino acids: CASSTRQGTEQYF.

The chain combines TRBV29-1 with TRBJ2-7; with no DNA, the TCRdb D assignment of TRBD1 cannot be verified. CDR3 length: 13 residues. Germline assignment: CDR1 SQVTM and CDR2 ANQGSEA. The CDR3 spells CSVGAGGALEQYF.

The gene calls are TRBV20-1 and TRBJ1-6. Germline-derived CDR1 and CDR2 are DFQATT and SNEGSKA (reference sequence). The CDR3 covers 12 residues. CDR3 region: CSATGYNSPLHF.

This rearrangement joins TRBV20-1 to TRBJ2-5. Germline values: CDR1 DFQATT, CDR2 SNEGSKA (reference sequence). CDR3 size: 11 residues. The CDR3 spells CSAMDQETQYF.

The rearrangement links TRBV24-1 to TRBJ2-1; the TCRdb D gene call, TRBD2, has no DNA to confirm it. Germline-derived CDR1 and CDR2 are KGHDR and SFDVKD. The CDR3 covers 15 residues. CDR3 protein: CATSDFRLAGDEQFF.

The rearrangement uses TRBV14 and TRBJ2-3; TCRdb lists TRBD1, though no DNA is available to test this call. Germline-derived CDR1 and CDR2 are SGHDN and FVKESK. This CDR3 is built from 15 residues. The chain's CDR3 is CASSSRTGHTDTQYF.

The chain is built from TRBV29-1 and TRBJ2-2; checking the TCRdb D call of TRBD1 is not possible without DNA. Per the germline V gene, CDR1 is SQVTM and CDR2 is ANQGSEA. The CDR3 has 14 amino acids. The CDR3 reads CSVESGQGGGELFF.

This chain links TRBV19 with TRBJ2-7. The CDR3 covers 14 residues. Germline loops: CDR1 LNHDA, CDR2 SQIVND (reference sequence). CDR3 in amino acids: CASSIDRSSYEQYF.